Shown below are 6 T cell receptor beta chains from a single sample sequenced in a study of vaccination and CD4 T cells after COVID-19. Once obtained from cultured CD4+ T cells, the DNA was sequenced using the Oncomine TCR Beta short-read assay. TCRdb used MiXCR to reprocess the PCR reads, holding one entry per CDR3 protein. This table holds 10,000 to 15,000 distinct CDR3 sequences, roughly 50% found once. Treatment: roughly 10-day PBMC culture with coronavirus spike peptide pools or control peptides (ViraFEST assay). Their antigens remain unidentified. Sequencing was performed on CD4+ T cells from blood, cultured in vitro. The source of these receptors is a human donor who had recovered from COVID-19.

In DNA form, the CDR3 reads TGTGCCAGCAGTTTTGGAGTCCTAGGACAGGGGAGCGCAGTCGATACGCAGTATTTT. Amino acid sequence: CASSFGVLGQGSAVDTQYF. The gene calls are TRBV28 and TRBJ2-3; 9 bases align to TRBD1. V gave up 3 bases and J gave up 6 bases; unmatched junction bases: 19. The CDR3 spans 19 residues. Germline values: CDR1 MDHEN, CDR2 SYDVKM.

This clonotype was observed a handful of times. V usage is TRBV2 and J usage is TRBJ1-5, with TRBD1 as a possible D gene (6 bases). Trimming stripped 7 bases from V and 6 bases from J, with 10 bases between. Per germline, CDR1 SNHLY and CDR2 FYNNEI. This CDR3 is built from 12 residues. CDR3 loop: CASKGEGQPQHF. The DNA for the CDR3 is TGTGCCAGCAAGGGGGAGGGTCAGCCCCAGCATTTT. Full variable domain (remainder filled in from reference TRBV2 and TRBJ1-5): EPEVTQTPSHQVTQMGQEVILRCVPISNHLYFYWYRQILGQKVEFLVSFYNNEISEKSEIFDDQFSVERPDGSNFTLKIRSTKLEDSAMYFCASKGEGQPQHFGDGTRLSIL.

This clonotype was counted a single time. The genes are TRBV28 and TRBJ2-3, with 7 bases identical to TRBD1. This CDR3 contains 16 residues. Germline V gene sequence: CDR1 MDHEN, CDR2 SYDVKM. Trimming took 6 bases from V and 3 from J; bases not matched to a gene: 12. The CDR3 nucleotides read TGTGCCAGCAGCTTGGGGGCGAGGGGGCAGACAGATACGCAGTATTTT. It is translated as CASSLGARGQTDTQYF.

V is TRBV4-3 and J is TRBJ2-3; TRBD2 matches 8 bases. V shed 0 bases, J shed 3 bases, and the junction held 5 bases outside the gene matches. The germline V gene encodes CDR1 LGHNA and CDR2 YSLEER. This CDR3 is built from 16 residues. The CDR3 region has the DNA TGCGCCAGCAGCCAAGAGACGGGAGGGTTGACAGATACGCAGTATTTT. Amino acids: CASSQETGGLTDTQYF.

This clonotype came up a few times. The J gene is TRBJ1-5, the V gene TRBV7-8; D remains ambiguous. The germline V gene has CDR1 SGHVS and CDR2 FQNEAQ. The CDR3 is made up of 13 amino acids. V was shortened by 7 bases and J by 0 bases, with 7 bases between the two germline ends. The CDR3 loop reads CASKKGSNQPQHF. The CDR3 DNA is TGTGCCAGCAAGAAGGGTAGCAATCAGCCCCAGCATTTT. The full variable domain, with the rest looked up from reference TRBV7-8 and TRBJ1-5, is GAGVSQSPRYKVAKRGQDVALRCDPISGHVSLFWYQQALGQGPEFLTYFQNEAQLDKSGLPSDRFFAERPEGSVSTLKIQRTQQEDSAVYLCASKKGSNQPQHFGDGTRLSIL.

CDR3 residues: CASSFSANTGELFF. The CDR3 coding sequence is TGTGCCAGCAGCTTTAGCGCGAACACCGGGGAGCTGTTTTTT. The rearrangement links TRBV7-9 to TRBJ2-2, with a possible D match to TRBD2 (5 bases). V gave up 3 bases and J gave up 0 bases, with 5 bases separating them. Per germline, CDR1 SEHNR and CDR2 FQNEAQ (reference sequence). There are 14 residues in the CDR3.